This T cell receptor (beta chain) was captured by sequencing in a study of T cell responses to AZD1222 COVID-19 vaccine. A remark on this clone: Its antigen remains unknown. One end of the junction does not line up with germline, which may come from a read error.

Clones were read by immunoSEQ multiplex PCR, and TCRdb kept only the in-frame ones, dropping some. The repertoire holds roughly 77,000 clones, with roughly 90% as singletons. General study points: The span of vaccine-associated CD4 TCRs extended across spike, with dominance at 160-218 and 743-854.

In germline, CDR1 is LNHDA, CDR2 SQIVND (reference sequence). The CDR3 sequence is 13 residues long. Combined were second doses at about 4 or about 12 weeks. This TCR derives from an adult who received the AZD1222 COVID-19 vaccine. This specimen consisted of peripheral blood, obtained 28 days after the second AZD1222 dose. V is TRBV19 and J is TRBJ1-2; D is unclear. This CDR3 is CANSTQVNYGYTF. The CDR3 DNA follows: TGTGCCAATAGTACCCAGGTTAACTATGGCTACACCTTC.